A selection of T cell receptor beta chains follows, all from one sample in a study of T cell responses to AZD1222 COVID-19 vaccine. TCRdb's copy holds only in-frame clones and misses some; the assay was immunoSEQ multiplex PCR. Among about 110,000 clones, about nine tenths were seen once, and the ten largest hold about 1.6%. Source: peripheral blood, taken on day 0 of AZD1222 vaccination. These receptors came from an adult in good health. CDR3s include the opening cysteine and the closing phenylalanine or tryptophan. A D gene is named only where the DNA matches it firmly. Clone size is shown for a subset of rows, as once, few, many or a class of expanded clone.

D gene	CDR3 length	V gene	clone size	J gene	CDR3 protein	CDR3 DNA
TRBD1	14	TRBV7-2	NA	TRBJ1-2	CASSSRTGENGYTF	TGTGCCAGCAGCTCGCGGACAGGGGAAAATGGCTACACCTTC
NA	13	TRBV3-1/TRBV3-2	NA	TRBJ1-2	CASSQVRKGGYTF	TGTGCCAGCAGCCAAGTACGGAAGGGTGGCTACACCTTC
NA	16	TRBV7-6	few	TRBJ2-7	CASSPYFRRSSYEQYF	TGTGCCAGCAGCCCCTACTTCAGGAGGAGCTCCTACGAGCAGTACTTC
TRBD1	17	TRBV30	NA	TRBJ1-2	CAWSVGSTGGTYYGYTF	TGTGCCTGGAGTGTAGGGAGTACAGGGGGCACGTACTATGGCTACACCTTC
TRBD1	14	TRBV7-8	NA	TRBJ1-2	CASSLGTGNYGYTF	TGTGCCAGCAGCTTAGGGACAGGGAACTATGGCTACACCTTC
TRBD1	14	TRBV27	NA	TRBJ1-5	CASSLGDSDQPQHF	TGTGCCAGCAGTTTAGGGGACAGTGATCAGCCCCAGCATTTT
NA	17	TRBV7-6	few	TRBJ1-5	CASSPISGDNRLQPQHF	TGTGCCAGCAGCCCAATCTCGGGCGACAACCGGTTACAGCCCCAGCATTTT
NA	13	TRBV2	NA	TRBJ1-2	CASSEETNYGYTF	TGTGCCAGCAGTGAGGAGACAAACTATGGCTACACCTTC
NA	13	TRBV7-9	NA	TRBJ1-1	CATHNELNTEAFF	TGTGCCACCCATAACGAATTGAACACTGAAGCTTTCTTT
TRBD2	17	TRBV5-6	NA	TRBJ2-2	CASSLELAGTVTGELFF	TGTGCCAGCAGCTTGGAACTAGCGGGAACGGTCACCGGGGAGCTGTTTTTT
TRBD2	15	TRBV6-4	few	TRBJ2-1	CASSETLAGHNEQFF	TGTGCCAGCAGTGAGACCCTAGCGGGCCACAATGAGCAGTTCTTC
NA	13	TRBV11-3	NA	TRBJ1-6	CASSLGSGSPLHF	TGTGCCAGCAGCTTGGGAAGCGGCTCACCCCTCCACTTT
TRBD2	16	TRBV5-1	NA	TRBJ2-5	CASSGGTSGSLETQYF	TGCGCCAGCAGCGGGGGGACTAGCGGGAGTCTGGAGACCCAGTACTTC
TRBD1	17	TRBV6-6	NA	TRBJ1-6	CASRRQGMGSYNSPLHF	TGTGCCAGCAGGCGACAGGGGATGGGCTCCTATAATTCACCCCTCCACTTT
TRBD2	14	TRBV6-5	NA	TRBJ2-7	CASSTGTNSYEQYF	TGTGCCAGCAGCACCGGGACTAACTCCTACGAGCAGTACTTC
NA	14	TRBV30	NA	TRBJ2-1	CAWSVRRGTNEQFF	TGTGCCTGGAGTGTCAGGAGGGGGACTAATGAGCAGTTCTTC
NA	17	TRBV2	NA	TRBJ1-4	CASSDAGLSLVGEKLFF	TGTGCCAGCAGTGATGCGGGACTGAGCCTCGTGGGTGAAAAACTGTTTTTT
NA	15	TRBV9	NA	TRBJ2-3	CASSVVGRSTDTQYF	TGTGCCAGCAGCGTAGTGGGGCGGAGCACAGATACGCAGTATTTT
NA	14	TRBV5-1	NA	TRBJ1-6	CASSLVPADSPLHF	TGCGCCAGCAGCTTGGTCCCAGCAGATTCACCCCTCCACTTT
NA	15	TRBV7-6	NA	TRBJ2-7	CASSLEAAANYEQYF	TGTGCCAGCAGCTTAGAGGCGGCGGCAAATTACGAGCAGTACTTC
NA	13	TRBV10-3	NA	TRBJ1-6	CATSSLLNSPLHF	TGTGCCACCTCCAGTCTTCTAAATTCACCCCTCCACTTT
NA	13	TRBV11-2	NA	TRBJ2-7	CASSLVQDYEQYF	TGTGCCAGCAGCTTAGTCCAGGACTACGAGCAGTACTTC
NA	14	TRBV19	NA	TRBJ1-2	CASSIGVTGLGYTF	TGTGCCAGTAGTATAGGAGTGACGGGCCTTGGCTACACCTTC
NA	13	TRBV5-1	NA	TRBJ2-7	CASSFGAGYEQYF	TGCGCCAGCAGCTTCGGAGCGGGCTACGAGCAGTACTTC
NA	14	TRBV27	NA	TRBJ2-5	CASSLRQDLETQYF	TGTGCCAGCAGTTTACGACAGGACCTCGAGACCCAGTACTTC
NA	15	TRBV15	NA	TRBJ2-7	CATSLGRGFAYEQYF	TGTGCCACCAGCCTAGGACGGGGCTTCGCCTACGAGCAGTACTTC
NA	15	TRBV10-3	few	TRBJ1-1	CAISEPALGNTEAFF	TGTGCCATCAGTGAGCCGGCCCTGGGGAACACTGAAGCTTTCTTT
TRBD2	16	TRBV24-1	NA	TRBJ2-1	CATSDPGTSGGNEQFF	TGTGCCACCAGTGATCCCGGGACTAGCGGGGGCAATGAGCAGTTCTTC
TRBD1	14	TRBV7-6	few	TRBJ2-2	CASGQGLNTGELFF	TGTGCCAGCGGACAGGGGTTGAACACCGGGGAGCTGTTTTTT
NA	14	TRBV5-1	NA	TRBJ1-1	CASSLEGRNTEAFF	TGCGCCAGCAGCTTGGAAGGGAGAAACACTGAAGCTTTCTTT
NA	11	TRBV24-1	NA	TRBJ2-1	CATSEQGDWFF	TGTGCCACCAGTGAACAGGGTGATTGGTTCTTC
NA	14	TRBV19	NA	TRBJ1-4	CASSIRDGVEKLFF	TGTGCCAGTAGTATCCGGGACGGAGTTGAAAAACTGTTTTTT
TRBD2	19	TRBV3-1/TRBV3-2	NA	TRBJ2-2	CASTHHLRTSGRGTGELFF	TGTGCCAGCACCCATCATCTGCGGACTAGCGGGAGGGGGACCGGGGAGCTGTTTTTT
NA	15	TRBV5-1	once	TRBJ1-1	CASSLVRLGNTEAFF	TGCGCCAGCAGCTTGGTGAGACTCGGGAACACTGAAGCTTTCTTT
TRBD1	17	TRBV7-9	NA	TRBJ2-1	CASSLAAGTGRSKEQFF	TGTGCCAGCAGCTTAGCAGCCGGGACAGGGAGATCTAAGGAGCAGTTCTTC
NA	12	TRBV5-6	NA	TRBJ2-3	CASSLRGGMQYF	TGTGCCAGCAGCTTGCGGGGAGGAATGCAGTATTTT
NA	17	TRBV12-5	NA	TRBJ2-4	CASGLVQSGRLKNIQYF	TGTGCTAGTGGTTTGGTACAATCGGGGCGCCTAAAAAACATTCAGTACTTC
TRBD2	13	TRBV2	NA	TRBJ2-5	CASKTSGQETQYF	TGTGCCAGCAAAACTAGCGGCCAAGAGACCCAGTACTTC
TRBD1	16	TRBV7-9	NA	TRBJ1-5	CASSGTGGTGNQPQHF	TGTGCCAGCAGCGGGACAGGGGGCACTGGCAATCAGCCCCAGCATTTT
NA	15	TRBV6-5	NA	TRBJ2-3	CATSRRRPGTDTQYF	TGTGCCACCTCTCGGAGGAGACCTGGCACAGATACGCAGTATTTT
NA	14	TRBV4-1	once	TRBJ1-2	CASSQDGGRGGYTF	TGCGCCAGCAGCCAAGATGGGGGCAGGGGTGGCTACACCTTC
TRBD2	15	TRBV11-3	once	TRBJ2-7	CASSFPRGTRGEQYF	TGTGCCAGCAGCTTCCCGCGGGGGACTCGGGGCGAGCAGTACTTC
NA	12	TRBV10-1	few	TRBJ1-6	CASSAPGSPLHF	TGCGCCAGCAGTGCCCCTGGATCACCCCTCCACTTT
NA	13	TRBV19	NA	TRBJ2-1	CASSGRPYNEQFF	TGTGCCAGTAGCGGCAGACCCTACAATGAGCAGTTCTTC
NA	11	TRBV27	NA	TRBJ1-1	CASSLFPEAFF	TGTGCCAGCAGCTTGTTCCCTGAAGCTTTCTTT
NA	16	TRBV25-1	NA	TRBJ2-2	CASSRTGSGNTGELFF	TGTGCCAGCAGCCGGACAGGTAGCGGTAACACCGGGGAGCTGTTTTTT
TRBD1	15	TRBV18	NA	TRBJ1-3	CASSDRTGAGNTIYF	TGTGCCAGCTCAGACCGGACAGGGGCTGGAAACACCATATATTTT
NA	18	TRBV6-2/TRBV6-3	NA	TRBJ1-5	CASSIARTGSLSNQPQHF	TGTGCCAGCAGTATTGCTAGGACCGGGAGTTTAAGCAATCAGCCCCAGCATTTT
TRBD2	16	TRBV5-6	NA	TRBJ2-7	CASSLAGLADSYEQYF	TGTGCCAGCAGCTTGGCGGGACTAGCGGACTCCTACGAGCAGTACTTC
NA	13	TRBV7-6	NA	TRBJ2-7	CASSLGELGEQYF	TGTGCCAGCAGCTTAGGGGAGCTGGGCGAGCAGTACTTC
NA	13	TRBV10-3	NA	TRBJ1-2	CAISELDNSGYTF	TGTGCCATCAGTGAACTGGACAATTCTGGCTACACCTTC
TRBD1	14	TRBV6-5	once	TRBJ1-1	CASSTGQGRTEAFF	TGTGCCAGCAGTACCGGACAGGGCCGGACTGAAGCTTTCTTT
NA	12	TRBV19	NA	TRBJ1-1	CASSIGNTEAFF	TGTGCCAGTAGCATAGGGAACACTGAAGCTTTCTTT
NA	10	TRBV25-1	NA	TRBJ2-5	CASRQETQYF	TGTGCCAGCCGACAAGAGACCCAGTACTTC
NA	18	TRBV29-1	NA	TRBJ1-3	CSVEDNRFPGQTGNTIYF	TGCAGCGTTGAAGATAACCGCTTCCCGGGACAAACTGGAAACACCATATATTTT
NA	15	TRBV7-9	NA	TRBJ1-2	CASTFNFGEQNGYTF	TGTGCCAGCACCTTTAACTTTGGGGAACAGAATGGCTACACCTTC
TRBD1	15	TRBV6-5	NA	TRBJ2-3	CASSYGQGNFDTQYF	TGTGCCAGCAGTTACGGACAGGGGAACTTTGATACGCAGTATTTT
NA	14	TRBV2	NA	TRBJ1-1	CASSLQGWYTEAFF	TGTGCCAGCAGTCTACAGGGATGGTACACTGAAGCTTTCTTT
NA	13	TRBV2	NA	TRBJ1-4	CASSVGLGEKLFF	TGTGCCAGCAGTGTCGGGCTCGGAGAAAAACTGTTTTTT
NA	13	TRBV12-3/TRBV12-4	NA	TRBJ1-4	CASSPWGNEKLFF	TGTGCCAGCAGCCCCTGGGGGAACGAAAAACTGTTTTTT